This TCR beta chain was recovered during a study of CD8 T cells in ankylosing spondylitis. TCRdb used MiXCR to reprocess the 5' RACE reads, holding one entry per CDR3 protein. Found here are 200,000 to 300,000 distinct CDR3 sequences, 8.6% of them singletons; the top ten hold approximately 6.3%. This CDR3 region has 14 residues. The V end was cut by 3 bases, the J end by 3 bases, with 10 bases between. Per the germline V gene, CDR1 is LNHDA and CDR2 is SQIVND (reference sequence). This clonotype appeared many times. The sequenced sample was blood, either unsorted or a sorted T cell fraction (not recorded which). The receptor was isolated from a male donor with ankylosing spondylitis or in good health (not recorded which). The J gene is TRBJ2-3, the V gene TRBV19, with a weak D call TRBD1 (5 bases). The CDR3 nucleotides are TGTGCCAGTAGTATCAAGGGGTTTACAGATACGCAGTATTTT. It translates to CASSIKGFTDTQYF.